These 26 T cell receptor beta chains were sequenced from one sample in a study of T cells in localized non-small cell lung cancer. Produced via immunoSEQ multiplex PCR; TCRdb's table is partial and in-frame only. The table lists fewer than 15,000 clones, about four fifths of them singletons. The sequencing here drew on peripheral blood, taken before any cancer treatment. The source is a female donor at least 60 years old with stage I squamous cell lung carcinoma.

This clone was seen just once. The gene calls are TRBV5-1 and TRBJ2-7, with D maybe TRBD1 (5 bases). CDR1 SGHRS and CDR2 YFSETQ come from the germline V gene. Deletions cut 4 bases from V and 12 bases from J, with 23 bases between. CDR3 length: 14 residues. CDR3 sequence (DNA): TGCGCCAGCAGCGTAGAAGGCCGAGACAGTACACTGTACTTC. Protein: CASSVEGRDSTLYF.

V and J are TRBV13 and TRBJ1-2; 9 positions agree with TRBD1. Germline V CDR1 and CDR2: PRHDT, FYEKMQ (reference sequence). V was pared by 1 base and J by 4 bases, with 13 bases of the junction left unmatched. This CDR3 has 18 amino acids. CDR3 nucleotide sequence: TGTGCCAGCAGCTTAGCGGGGGGACAGGGAGATTTTTCCTATGGCTACACCTTC. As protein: CASSLAGGQGDFSYGYTF.

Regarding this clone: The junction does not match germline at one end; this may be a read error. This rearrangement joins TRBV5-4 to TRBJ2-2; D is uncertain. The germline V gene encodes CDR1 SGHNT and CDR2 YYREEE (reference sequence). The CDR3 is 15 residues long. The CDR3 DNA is TGTGCCAGCAGCGCCGCCGTGGGGAACGCCGGGGAGCTGTTTTTT. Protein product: CASSAAVGNAGELFF.

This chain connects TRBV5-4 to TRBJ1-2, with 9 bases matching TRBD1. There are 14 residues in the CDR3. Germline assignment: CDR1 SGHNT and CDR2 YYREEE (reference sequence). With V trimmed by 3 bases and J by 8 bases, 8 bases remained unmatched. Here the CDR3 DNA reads TGTGCCAGCAGCTCAACCGGGACAGGGCAAGGCTACACCTTC. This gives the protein CASSSTGTGQGYTF.

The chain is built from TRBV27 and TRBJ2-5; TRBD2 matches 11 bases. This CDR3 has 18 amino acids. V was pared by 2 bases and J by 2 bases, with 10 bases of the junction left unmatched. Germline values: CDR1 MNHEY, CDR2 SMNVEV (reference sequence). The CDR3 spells CASSLAYGLAGPQETQYF. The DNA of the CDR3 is TGTGCCAGCAGTTTAGCCTACGGACTAGCGGGCCCACAAGAGACCCAGTACTTC.

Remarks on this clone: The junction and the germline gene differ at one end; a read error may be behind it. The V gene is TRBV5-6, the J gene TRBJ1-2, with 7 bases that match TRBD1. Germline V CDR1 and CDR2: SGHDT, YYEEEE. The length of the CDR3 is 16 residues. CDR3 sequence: CASGFSSARGTGGYTF. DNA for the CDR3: TGTGCCAGCGGCTTTTCTTCCGCCAGGGGGACCGGTGGCTACACCTTC. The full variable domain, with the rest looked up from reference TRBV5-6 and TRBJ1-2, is DAGVTQSPTHLIKTRGQQVTLRCSPKSGHDTVSWYQQALGQGPQFIFQYYEEEERQRGNFPDRFSGHQFPNYSSELNVNALLLGDSALYLCASGFSSARGTGGYTFGSGTRLTVV.

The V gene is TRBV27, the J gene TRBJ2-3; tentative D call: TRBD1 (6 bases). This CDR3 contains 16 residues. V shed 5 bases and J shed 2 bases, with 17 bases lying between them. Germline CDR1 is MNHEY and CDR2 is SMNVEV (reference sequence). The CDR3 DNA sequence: TGTGCCAGCAGTCCCCCTGGGACATGGAACACAGATACGCAGTATTTT. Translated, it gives CASSPPGTWNTDTQYF.

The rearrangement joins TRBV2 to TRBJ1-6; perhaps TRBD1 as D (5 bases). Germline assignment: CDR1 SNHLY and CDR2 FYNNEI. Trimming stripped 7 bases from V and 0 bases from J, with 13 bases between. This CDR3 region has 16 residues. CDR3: CASTEEGSSYNSPLHF. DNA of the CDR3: TGTGCCAGCACCGAGGAGGGGAGCTCCTATAATTCACCCCTCCACTTT.

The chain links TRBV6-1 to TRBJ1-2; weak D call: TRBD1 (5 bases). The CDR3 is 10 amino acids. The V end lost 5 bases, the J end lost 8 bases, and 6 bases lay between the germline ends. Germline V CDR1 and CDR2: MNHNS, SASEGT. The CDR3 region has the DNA TGTGCCAGCAGTAGGGGAGGCTACACCTTC. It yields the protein CASSRGGYTF.

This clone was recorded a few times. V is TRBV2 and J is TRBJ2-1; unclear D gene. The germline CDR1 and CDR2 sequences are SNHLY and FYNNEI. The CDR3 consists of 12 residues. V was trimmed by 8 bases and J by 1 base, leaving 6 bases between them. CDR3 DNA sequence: TGTGCCAGCGAAGAATCCTACAATGAGCAGTTCTTC. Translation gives CASEESYNEQFF.

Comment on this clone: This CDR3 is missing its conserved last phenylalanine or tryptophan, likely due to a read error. Here the CDR3 reads CATSRHDVGRYEQYL. Here the CDR3 DNA reads TGTGCCACCAGCAGACATGATGTTGGCCGCTACGAGCAGTACCTC. The chain is built from TRBV15 and TRBJ2-7, with no clear D. Germline CDR1 LNHNV, CDR2 YYDKDF (reference sequence). The CDR3 has 15 amino acids. Trimming shortened V by 2 bases and J by 3 bases, and 14 bases separated the two germline ends.

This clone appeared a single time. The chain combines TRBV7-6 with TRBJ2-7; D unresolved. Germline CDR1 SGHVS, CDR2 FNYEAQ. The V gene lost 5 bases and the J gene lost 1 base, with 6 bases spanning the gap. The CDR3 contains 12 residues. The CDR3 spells CASSRSSYEQYF. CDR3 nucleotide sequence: TGTGCCAGCAGCAGGTCGTCCTACGAGCAGTACTTC.

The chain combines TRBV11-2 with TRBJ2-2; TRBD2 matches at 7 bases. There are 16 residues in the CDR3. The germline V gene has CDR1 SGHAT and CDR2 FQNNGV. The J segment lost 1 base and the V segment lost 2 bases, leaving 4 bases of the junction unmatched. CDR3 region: CASSLSAGRNTGELFF. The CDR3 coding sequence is TGTGCCAGCAGCTTATCAGCGGGACGGAACACCGGGGAGCTGTTTTTT.

CDR3 sequence reads: CASSRGSTGGSQPQHF. CDR3 DNA: TGTGCCAGCAGCCGCGGAAGTACAGGGGGCAGTCAGCCCCAGCATTTT. The rearrangement uses TRBV5-6 and TRBJ1-5, with 9 positions matching TRBD1. CDR1 is SGHDT, CDR2 YYEEEE, per germline. With V trimmed by 4 bases and J by 6 bases, 11 bases remained unmatched. This CDR3 spans 16 amino acids.

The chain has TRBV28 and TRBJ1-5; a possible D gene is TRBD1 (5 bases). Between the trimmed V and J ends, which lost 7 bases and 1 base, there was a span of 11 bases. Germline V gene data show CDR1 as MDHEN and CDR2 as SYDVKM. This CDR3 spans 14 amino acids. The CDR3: CASITGPSNQPQHF. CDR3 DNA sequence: TGTGCCAGCATCACGGGGCCAAGCAATCAGCCCCAGCATTTT. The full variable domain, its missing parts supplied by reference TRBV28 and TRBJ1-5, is DVKVTQSSRYLVKRTGEKVFLECVQDMDHENMFWYRQDPGLGLRLIYFSYDVKMKEKGDIPEGYSVSREKKERFSLILESASTNQTSMYLCASITGPSNQPQHFGDGTRLSIL.

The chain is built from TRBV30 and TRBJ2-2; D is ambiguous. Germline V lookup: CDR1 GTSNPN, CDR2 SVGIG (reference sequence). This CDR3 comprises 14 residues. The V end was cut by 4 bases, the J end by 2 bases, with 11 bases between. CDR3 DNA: TGTGCCTGGATGGTGGCAGTTAACACCGGGGAGCTGTTTTTT. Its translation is CAWMVAVNTGELFF. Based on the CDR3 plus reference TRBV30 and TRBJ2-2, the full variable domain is SQTIHQWPATLVQPVGSPLSLECTVEGTSNPNLYWYRQAAGRGLQLLFYSVGIGQISSEVPQNLSASRPQDRQFILSSKKLLLSDSGFYLCAWMVAVNTGELFFGEGSRLTVL.

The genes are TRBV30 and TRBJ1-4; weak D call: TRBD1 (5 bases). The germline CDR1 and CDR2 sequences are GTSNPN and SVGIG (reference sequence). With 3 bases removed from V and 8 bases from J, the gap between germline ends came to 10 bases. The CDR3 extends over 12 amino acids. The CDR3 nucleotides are TGTGCCTGGAGGCAGGGCTACGAAAAACTGTTTTTT. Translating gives CAWRQGYEKLFF.

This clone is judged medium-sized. The CDR3 bases are TGTGCCAGCAGCTTGGCCGTGGCAGTTGAAGCTTTCTTT. Its translation is CASSLAVAVEAFF. The chain combines TRBV5-5 with TRBJ1-1; D gene uncertain. The CDR3 runs to 13 residues. CDR1 and CDR2 from the germline V gene are SGHKS and YYEKEE (reference sequence). V lost 0 bases, J lost 7 bases, and 10 bases lay in between.

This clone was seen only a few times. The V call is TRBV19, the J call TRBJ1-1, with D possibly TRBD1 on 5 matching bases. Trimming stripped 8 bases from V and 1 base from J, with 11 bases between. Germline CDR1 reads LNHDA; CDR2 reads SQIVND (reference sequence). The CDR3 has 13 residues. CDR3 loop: CASSHGQNTEAFF. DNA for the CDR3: TGTGCCAGTTCCCACGGACAGAACACTGAAGCTTTCTTT.

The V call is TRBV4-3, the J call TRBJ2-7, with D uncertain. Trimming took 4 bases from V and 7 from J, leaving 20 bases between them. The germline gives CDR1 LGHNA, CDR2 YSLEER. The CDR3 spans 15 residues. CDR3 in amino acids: CASSLELHGFGEQYF. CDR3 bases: TGCGCCAGCAGCCTAGAACTGCACGGCTTTGGGGAGCAGTACTTC.

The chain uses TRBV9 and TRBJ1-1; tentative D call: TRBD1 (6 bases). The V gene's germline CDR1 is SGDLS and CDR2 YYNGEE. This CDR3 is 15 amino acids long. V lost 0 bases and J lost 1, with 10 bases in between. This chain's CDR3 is CASSVGPGANTEAFF. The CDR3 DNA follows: TGTGCCAGCAGCGTAGGGCCGGGGGCGAACACTGAAGCTTTCTTT.

CDR3 amino acids: CASSLGQGVRYEQYF. In nucleotides, the CDR3 is TGTGCCAGCAGCTTAGGGCAGGGGGTGAGGTACGAGCAGTACTTC. This chain uses TRBV7-8 with TRBJ2-7, with 7 nucleotides matching TRBD1. Trimming removed 1 base from V and 4 bases from J; junction bases left unmatched: 7. CDR3 size: 15 residues. Germline CDR1 reads SGHVS; CDR2 reads FQNEAQ.

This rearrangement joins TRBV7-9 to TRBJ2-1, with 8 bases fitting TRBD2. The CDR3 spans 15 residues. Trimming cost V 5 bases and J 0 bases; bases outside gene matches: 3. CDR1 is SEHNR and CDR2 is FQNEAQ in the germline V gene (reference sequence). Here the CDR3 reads CASSAGGSSYNEQFF. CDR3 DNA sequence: TGTGCCAGCAGCGCGGGGGGAAGCTCCTACAATGAGCAGTTCTTC.

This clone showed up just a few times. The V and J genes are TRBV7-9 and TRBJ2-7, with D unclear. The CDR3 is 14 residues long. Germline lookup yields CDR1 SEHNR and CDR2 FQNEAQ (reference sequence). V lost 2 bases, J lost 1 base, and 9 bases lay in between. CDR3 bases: TGTGCCAGCAGCTTATGGGGATCTTCCTACGAGCAGTACTTC. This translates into CASSLWGSSYEQYF.

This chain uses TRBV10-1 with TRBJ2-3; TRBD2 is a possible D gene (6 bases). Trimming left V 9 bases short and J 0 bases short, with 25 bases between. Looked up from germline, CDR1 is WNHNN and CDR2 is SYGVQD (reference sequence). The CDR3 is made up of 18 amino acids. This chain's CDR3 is CARSYREPQEKSTDTQYF. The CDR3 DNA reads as TGCGCCAGATCCTACCGGGAGCCACAGGAGAAAAGCACAGATACGCAGTATTTT.

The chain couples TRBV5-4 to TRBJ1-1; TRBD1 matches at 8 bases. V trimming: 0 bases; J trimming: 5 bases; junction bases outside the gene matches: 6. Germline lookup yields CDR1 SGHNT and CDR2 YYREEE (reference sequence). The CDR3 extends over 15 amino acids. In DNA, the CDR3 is TGTGCCAGCAGCTTGGGGGGACAGGCGGGGACTGAAGCTTTCTTT. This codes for CASSLGGQAGTEAFF.